Shown below are 31 T cell receptor beta chains from a single sample sequenced in a study of cytomegalovirus exposure and HLA in healthy donors. The PCR used 60 Vbeta and 13 Jbeta primers. Some clones are missing from TCRdb's copy, which holds only in-frame ones; the method was immunoSEQ multiplex PCR. The sample lists more than 65,000 clones, about 73% seen once, with over 8.5% in the top ten. Sequenced material: PBMCs. Receptors were obtained from a woman aged 55-69 years in good health and CMV-seropositive.

Here the CDR3 DNA reads TGTGCCAGCAGCTTAGTAGGGGTCAATAGCAATCAGCCCCAGCATTTT. It encodes CASSLVGVNSNQPQHF. The V and J genes are TRBV7-2 and TRBJ1-5, with D possibly TRBD1 on 5 matching bases. In germline, CDR1 is SGHTA, CDR2 FQGNSA. The V end lost 1 base, the J end lost 0 bases, and 10 bases lay between the germline ends. The length of the CDR3 is 16 residues.

The chain employs TRBV11-3 and TRBJ2-1; weak D call: TRBD1 (6 bases). The V gene lost 4 bases and the J gene lost 10 bases, with 11 bases spanning the gap. Germline lookup yields CDR1 SGHNT and CDR2 YENEEA. CDR3 size: 12 residues. In DNA, the CDR3 is TGTGCCAGCAGCTCACAGGGCTGGGAGCAGTTCTTC. The encoded protein is CASSSQGWEQFF.

The chain links TRBV12-5 to TRBJ1-1, with a weak D call TRBD1 (5 bases). The germline V and J ends were trimmed by 6 bases and 1 base, with 9 bases remaining between them. Germline CDR1 LGHNT, CDR2 FRNRAP. The CDR3 is 13 amino acids. This chain's CDR3 is CASGRGGNTEAFF. In nucleotides, the CDR3 is TGTGCTAGTGGGAGGGGAGGGAACACTGAAGCTTTCTTT.

The CDR3 protein is CASSGGGSYGYTF. The CDR3 coding sequence is TGTGCCAGCAGTGGCGGGGGAAGCTATGGCTACACCTTC. This chain joins TRBV2 and TRBJ1-2; TRBD1 is a possible D gene (5 bases). Germline V lookup: CDR1 SNHLY, CDR2 FYNNEI. The V gene lost 4 bases and the J gene lost 4 bases, with 10 bases spanning the gap. The CDR3 extends over 13 amino acids.

This chain connects TRBV5-1 to TRBJ2-1, with TRBD1 matching over 11 bases. Germline V gene data show CDR1 as SGHRS and CDR2 as YFSETQ. V lost 4 bases, J lost 6 bases, and 12 bases stayed unmatched. This CDR3 is 17 amino acids long. In nucleotides, the CDR3 is TGCGCCAGCAGCCGAGGACAGGGGGCATTCTCCGGCAATGAGCAGTTCTTC. It yields the protein CASSRGQGAFSGNEQFF. The whole variable domain, filled in from reference TRBV5-1 and TRBJ2-1, reads KAGVTQTPRYLIKTRGQQVTLSCSPISGHRSVSWYQQTPGQGLQFLFEYFSETQRNKGNFPGRFSGRQFSNSRSEMNVSTLELGDSALYLCASSRGQGAFSGNEQFFGPGTRLTVL.

This chain links TRBV4-1 with TRBJ1-2; 11 bases map to TRBD1. CDR3 length equals 14 residues. CDR1 and CDR2 (germline): MGHRA, YSYEKL. With V trimmed by 4 bases and J by 7 bases, 5 bases remained unmatched. This CDR3 reads CASSRTGGAGGYTF. CDR3 nucleotides: TGCGCCAGCAGCCGGACAGGGGGCGCGGGTGGCTACACCTTC.

The chain carries TRBV20-1 and TRBJ2-7; 7 nucleotides match TRBD2. The CDR3 is 11 residues long. CDR1 and CDR2 from the germline V gene are DFQATT and SNEGSKA (reference sequence). V lost 5 bases to trimming and J lost 4 bases; unmatched junction nucleotides: 2. For the CDR3, the DNA is TGCAGTGCTCGGGGGGAGTACGAGCAGTACTTC. Encoded protein: CSARGEYEQYF.

In DNA, the CDR3 is TGCGCCAGCAGCCAATCCACAGGTTCGTCCTACGAGCAGTACTTC. Encoded protein: CASSQSTGSSYEQYF. V usage is TRBV4-1 and J usage is TRBJ2-7, with D possibly being TRBD1 (5 bases). Germline V gene sequence: CDR1 MGHRA, CDR2 YSYEKL. V was clipped by 2 bases and J by 1 base, with 12 bases between them. This CDR3 has 15 residues.

This sequence joins TRBV2 and TRBJ2-1; 8 nucleotides align to TRBD2. CDR1 is SNHLY, CDR2 FYNNEI, per germline. The ends lost 5 bases at V and 1 base at J; junction bases unmatched: 10. The CDR3 length is 17 residues. CDR3 nucleotides: TGTGCCAGCAGTATCCTAGCGGGCGAACCTTCCTACAATGAGCAGTTCTTC. Protein: CASSILAGEPSYNEQFF.

V and J are TRBV19 and TRBJ1-1; no clear D. Germline CDR1 LNHDA, CDR2 SQIVND (reference sequence). V dropped 0 bases and J dropped 5 bases, with 7 bases sitting between them. CDR3 length equals 13 residues. CDR3 protein: CASSIEPETEAFF. CDR3 in DNA: TGTGCCAGTAGTATAGAACCGGAGACTGAAGCTTTCTTT.

The V and J genes are TRBV5-1 and TRBJ1-2; possibly TRBD1 for D (6 bases). This CDR3 spans 13 amino acids. The germline V gene has CDR1 SGHRS and CDR2 YFSETQ. The V and J ends lost 3 bases and 7 bases respectively, with 13 bases between them. CDR3 loop: CASSSGQLGGYTF. Here the CDR3 DNA reads TGCGCCAGCAGCTCAGGACAGCTGGGTGGCTACACCTTC.

In nucleotides, the CDR3 is TGTGCCAGCAGTTACGGACAGGGGGCTGCCAAAAACATTCAGTACTTC. Translated, it gives CASSYGQGAAKNIQYF. This chain connects TRBV6-6 to TRBJ2-4; 11 bases are shared with TRBD1. The J segment lost 1 base and the V segment lost 2 bases, leaving 1 base of the junction unmatched. Germline CDR1 MNHNY, CDR2 SVGAGI (reference sequence). The CDR3 is made up of 16 amino acids.

In the case of this clone: This sample also contains other DNA sequences that code for the same CDR3. The chain has TRBV4-1 and TRBJ1-2; D is possibly TRBD1 (5 bases). Germline V CDR1 and CDR2: MGHRA, YSYEKL. This CDR3 region has 17 residues. V lost 3 bases and J lost 2, with 19 bases in between. CDR3 DNA sequence: TGCGCCAGCAGCCAGGAGGGTTTCGGGGGGGGGAACTATGGCTACACCTTC. It encodes CASSQEGFGGGNYGYTF.

There are a few counts of this clone. CDR3 in amino acids: CASSYPGLDGYTF. CDR3 nucleotide sequence: TGTGCCAGCAGTTACCCAGGTCTCGATGGCTACACCTTC. The V gene is TRBV6-5, the J gene TRBJ1-2; D is unresolved. The CDR3 covers 13 residues. V lost 2 bases and J 6 bases, leaving 10 bases between the germline ends. Germline CDR1 and CDR2: MNHEY and SVGAGI.

The chain has TRBV6-1 and TRBJ2-5; possible D gene TRBD2, 7 bases. V lost 10 bases and J lost 5, with 23 bases in between. CDR3 length equals 15 residues. Germline lookup yields CDR1 MNHNS and CDR2 SASEGT. Here the CDR3 reads CATSAGAAFGETQYF. The DNA for the CDR3 is TGTGCCACCTCGGCGGGGGCAGCCTTTGGGGAGACCCAGTACTTC.

The chain is built from TRBV9 and TRBJ1-1; a weak D match, TRBD1 (6 bases). This CDR3 has 15 amino acids. Germline V CDR1 and CDR2: SGDLS, YYNGEE. The V end was cut by 3 bases, the J end by 1 base, with 13 bases between. CDR3 loop: CASSATGTTNTEAFF. The CDR3, as DNA: TGTGCCAGCAGCGCCACCGGGACAACGAACACTGAAGCTTTCTTT.

CDR3 sequence reads: CASSFDRHGYTF. Written as DNA, the CDR3 is TGCGCCAGCAGCTTCGACAGACATGGCTACACCTTC. The chain joins TRBV5-1 to TRBJ1-2, with a weak D call TRBD1 (5 bases). V shed 2 bases and J shed 6 bases, with 8 bases lying between them. Germline V CDR1 and CDR2: SGHRS, YFSETQ. CDR3 length: 12 residues.

The CDR3: CASSWTGSTDTQYF. The CDR3 region has the DNA TGTGCCAGCAGCTGGACAGGGAGCACAGATACGCAGTATTTT. The chain links TRBV14 to TRBJ2-3; 8 nucleotides agree with TRBD1. The length of the CDR3 is 14 residues. Germline loops: CDR1 SGHDN, CDR2 FVKESK. After removal of 5 bases from V and 0 bases from J, the junction contained 1 base not matched to a gene.

The rearrangement uses TRBV11-3 and TRBJ2-7; a weak D match, TRBD1 (6 bases). Trimming cost V 5 bases and J 5 bases, with 13 bases left between them. The germline V gene has CDR1 SGHNT and CDR2 YENEEA. This CDR3 has 13 residues. The CDR3 is CASSHRDINEQYF. CDR3 coding DNA: TGTGCCAGCAGCCACCGGGACATTAACGAGCAGTACTTC.

The chain recombines TRBV19 with TRBJ2-5, with D possibly matching TRBD2 (5 bases). There are 13 residues in the CDR3. Trimming removed 8 bases at V and 2 bases at J, with 12 bases between. The germline gives CDR1 LNHDA, CDR2 SQIVND (reference sequence). As DNA, the CDR3 is TGTGCCAGTGGAGGTCCCCCACAAGAGACCCAGTACTTC. This codes for CASGGPPQETQYF.

This sequence joins TRBV9 and TRBJ2-3; 8 bases match TRBD2. Germline values: CDR1 SGDLS, CDR2 YYNGEE. The CDR3 loop spans 15 amino acids. The ends lost 4 bases at V and 3 bases at J; junction bases unmatched: 7. The CDR3 bases are TGTGCCAGCAGCCCGAGGGGCGGGGGGACAGATACGCAGTATTTT. Translating it yields CASSPRGGGTDTQYF. The full variable domain, rest sourced from reference TRBV9 and TRBJ2-3, is DSGVTQTPKHLITATGQRVTLRCSPRSGDLSVYWYQQSLDQGLQFLIQYYNGEERAKGNILERFSAQQFPDLHSELNLSSLELGDSALYFCASSPRGGGTDTQYFGPGTRLTVL.

As DNA, the CDR3 is TGCGCCAGCCAAGGACAGGGGGCCAACACTGAAGCTTTCTTT. Translation gives CASQGQGANTEAFF. The rearrangement links TRBV5-1 to TRBJ1-1; 11 bases map to TRBD1. V lost 7 bases and J lost 2; bases outside the gene matches: 4. Germline loops: CDR1 SGHRS, CDR2 YFSETQ. The CDR3 has 14 amino acids.

This chain connects TRBV7-2 to TRBJ2-2; D uncertain. V lost 2 bases to trimming and J lost 3 bases, with 10 bases between them. Germline CDR1 is SGHTA and CDR2 is FQGNSA. The CDR3 runs 15 residues. CDR3 sequence reads: CASSLSSVHTGELFF. CDR3 DNA sequence: TGTGCCAGCAGCTTATCAAGCGTACACACCGGGGAGCTGTTTTTT.

The chain carries TRBV4-1 and TRBJ2-7, with D perhaps matching TRBD2 (6 bases). The V end was cut by 1 base, the J end by 2 bases, with 15 bases between. The CDR3 contains 16 residues. The germline gives CDR1 MGHRA, CDR2 YSYEKL. The DNA for the CDR3 is TGCGCCAGCAGCCAAGGGCCGGGGGACGCTACCTACGAGCAGTACTTC. It specifies CASSQGPGDATYEQYF.

This chain joins TRBV19 and TRBJ1-5; D is undetermined. The V gene's germline CDR1 is LNHDA and CDR2 SQIVND (reference sequence). This CDR3 is built from 13 residues. V dropped 4 bases and J dropped 2 bases, with 6 bases sitting between them. DNA for the CDR3: TGTGCCAGTAGTACTACCCGCAATCAGCCCCAGCATTTT. This encodes CASSTTRNQPQHF.

This chain links TRBV2 with TRBJ2-1; 7 bases align to TRBD2. The CDR3 is made up of 15 amino acids. Germline V gene data show CDR1 as SNHLY and CDR2 as FYNNEI. J lost 4 bases, V lost 7 bases, and 10 bases had no gene match. The chain's CDR3 is CASTPTSGKYNEQFF. In nucleotides, the CDR3 is TGTGCCAGCACCCCCACCAGCGGGAAATACAATGAGCAGTTCTTC.

This sequence joins TRBV5-4 and TRBJ1-5; a weak D match, TRBD1 (6 bases). The CDR3 covers 14 residues. Germline V CDR1 and CDR2: SGHNT, YYREEE (reference sequence). Between the trimmed V and J ends, which lost 0 bases and 2 bases, there was a span of 6 bases. For the CDR3, the DNA is TGTGCCAGCAGCTTGGCAGGGGGCAATCAGCCCCAGCATTTT. Translation gives CASSLAGGNQPQHF.

The chain joins TRBV5-1 to TRBJ2-7; TRBD1 matches 7 bases. The CDR3 runs 15 residues. Germline trimming cut 0 bases from V and 2 bases from J; bases unmatched to any gene: 5. Germline CDR1 and CDR2: SGHRS and YFSETQ. The CDR3 reads CASSLEGTETYEQYF. In DNA, the CDR3 is TGCGCCAGCAGCTTGGAGGGGACAGAAACCTACGAGCAGTACTTC.

The rearrangement links TRBV5-1 to TRBJ2-3; D remains ambiguous. The CDR3 has 13 amino acids. CDR1 and CDR2 from the germline V gene are SGHRS and YFSETQ. With 5 bases removed from V and 4 bases from J, the gap between germline ends came to 11 bases. The CDR3 here is CASRSNPPDTQYF. Here the CDR3 DNA reads TGCGCCAGCAGAAGCAATCCCCCAGATACGCAGTATTTT.

The DNA for the CDR3 is TGTGCCAGTAGTATAGATGGGACAGGGGTTACTGAAGCTTTCTTT. Protein sequence: CASSIDGTGVTEAFF. The V and J genes are TRBV19 and TRBJ1-1; TRBD1 agrees at 10 bases. J gave up 5 bases and V 0 bases, and 3 bases lay outside the gene matches. The CDR3 consists of 15 residues. Per germline, CDR1 LNHDA and CDR2 SQIVND (reference sequence).

This rearrangement joins TRBV5-1 to TRBJ2-3; 8 bases map to TRBD2. In germline, CDR1 is SGHRS, CDR2 YFSETQ. The CDR3 is 14 amino acids. V dropped 4 bases and J dropped 11; count of bases not matched to a gene: 12. The CDR3 DNA follows: TGCGCCAGCAGCAGCACTCAACTAGCGGATCGGCAGTATTTT. Encoded protein: CASSSTQLADRQYF.